The 5 T cell receptor beta chains listed next were all sequenced from one sample in a study of spatial heterogeneity in lung cancer. Study observations and caveats: Expanded intratumoral alpha and beta TCR counts tracked tumor mutation counts.

TCRdb called the 5' RACE reads again in MiXCR, with one record for every CDR3 protein. The sample shows over 5,500 distinct CDR3 sequences, over 7.5% of them seen only once. Time point: sample taken at primary tumor resection. The antigens for these receptors are not known. Here the sequenced sample was lung tumor tissue, taken at surgery. The receptors shown here come from a female donor with early-stage non-small cell lung cancer.

At least ten counts were recorded for this clonotype. The chain couples TRBV3-1 to TRBJ2-1, with unresolved D. Germline CDR1 LGHDT, CDR2 YNNKEL (reference sequence). The CDR3 runs to 12 residues. Trimming shortened V by 0 bases and J by 15 bases, and 12 bases separated the two germline ends. The CDR3 here is CASSQDLRQRFF. The CDR3 DNA reads as TGTGCCAGCAGCCAAGATCTTCGTCAGCGGTTCTTC.

This clonotype has a count of ten or more. The chain links TRBV20-1 to TRBJ1-2; TRBD1 matches 10 bases. The CDR3 consists of 15 residues. CDR1 and CDR2 (germline): DFQATT, SNEGSKA (reference sequence). V shed 3 bases and J 3 bases; nucleotides not matched to a gene: 7. Written as DNA, the CDR3 is TGCAGTGCTAGCAGGACAGGGGGTTACGACTATGGCTACACCTTC. Protein sequence: CSASRTGGYDYGYTF.

This clonotype was counted between two and nine times. The chain's CDR3 is CASSHLVSQGLEQYF. The CDR3, as DNA: TGTGCCAGCAGCCACCTCGTTTCACAGGGGCTCGAGCAGTACTTC. The chain couples TRBV3-1 to TRBJ2-7; 7 bases match TRBD1. This CDR3 contains 15 residues. J lost 6 bases, V lost 3 bases, and 11 bases had no gene match. CDR1 and CDR2 from the germline V gene are LGHDT and YNNKEL (reference sequence).

This rearrangement joins TRBV7-2 to TRBJ2-5; D tentatively reads TRBD1 or TRBD2 (6 bases each). This CDR3 has 13 amino acids. Per germline, CDR1 SGHTA and CDR2 FQGNSA. Between the trimmed V and J ends, which lost 5 bases and 5 bases, there was a span of 12 bases. The CDR3 here is CASSAHGGETQYF. Written as DNA, the CDR3 is TGTGCCAGCAGCGCCCACGGGGGCGAGACCCAGTACTTC.

This clonotype was recorded at least ten times. The genes are TRBV20-1 and TRBJ2-7; D not certain. Between the trimmed V and J ends, which lost 5 bases and 3 bases, there was a span of 8 bases. The CDR3 covers 11 residues. Per germline, CDR1 DFQATT and CDR2 SNEGSKA (reference sequence). The CDR3 DNA follows: TGCAGTGCTCAGTGGAACTACGAGCAGTACTTC. Translation gives CSAQWNYEQYF.